The present T cell receptor (beta chain) was sequenced within a study of cytotoxic CD8 clonotypes in ibrutinib-treated CLL. Overall study context: Of the patients, roughly 10 were relapsed/refractory, over 14 treatment-naive and under 18 IGHV unmutated. With a range of 6 to 36, the median treatment time before response samples were taken was 12 to 13 months. On average, each sample had roughly 230,000 productive templates and around 100,000 productive rearrangements.

The method was immunoSEQ multiplex PCR; TCRdb's version includes in-frame clones alone and lacks a portion of them. The sample lists about 140,000 clones, around 77% occurring once. Study-wide findings and caveats: Collection times varied between progressing and sustained-remission patients.

CDR3 size: 15 residues. Germline V gene lookup returns CDR1 GTSNPN and CDR2 SVGIG (reference sequence). The V gene lost 6 bases and the J gene lost 0 bases, with 12 bases spanning the gap. This clone was detected a few times. What it recognizes is unknown. Sequences were derived from PBMCs, sampled after 12 months of ibrutinib treatment. The TCR comes from a human donor with chronic lymphocytic leukemia. The chain recombines TRBV30 with TRBJ1-6; D gene unclear. The CDR3 here is CACRASSSYNSPLHF. The CDR3 DNA reads as TGTGCCTGCCGTGCATCCAGCTCCTATAATTCACCCCTCCACTTT.